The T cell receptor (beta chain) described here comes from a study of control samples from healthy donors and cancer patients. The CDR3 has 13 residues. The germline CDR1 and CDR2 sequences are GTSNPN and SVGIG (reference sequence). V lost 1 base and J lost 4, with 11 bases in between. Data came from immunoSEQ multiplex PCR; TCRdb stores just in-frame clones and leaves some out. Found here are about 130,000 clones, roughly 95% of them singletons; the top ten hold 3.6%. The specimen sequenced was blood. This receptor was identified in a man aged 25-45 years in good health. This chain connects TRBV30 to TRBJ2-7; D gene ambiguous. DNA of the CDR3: TGTGCCTGGAGTGACCCCACAGATTACGAGCAGTACTTC. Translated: CAWSDPTDYEQYF.